A single TCR beta chain is shown here with its context. This clone's antigen is unknown. No clone much larger than this one lies a single base away; base qualities are absent. The method behind the library was the immunoSEQ multiplex PCR assay. TCRdb limited this immuneACCESS table to in-frame rearrangements with V and J called. A share of clones is missing; checked studies link under half to unresolved V genes, and the rest is unexplained. Recorded for this sample are about 130,000 clones; 80% to 95% of them occurred a single time. About 2.5% of the sample is in the top ten clones. Looking up the germline V gene (reference sequence) yields CDR1 SGHNT and CDR2 YYREEE. Including the terminal cysteine and phenylalanine, the CDR3 comprises 14 residues. The kept DNA is CDR3 alone, 42 bases in frame from the first base. V drops 7 bases and J drops 2 bases, leaving 10 bases in between. The data are from a study of control samples from healthy donors and cancer patients (dated by TCRdb to between 2020 and 2021).

The sequence is built from TRBV5-4 and TRBJ2-6; the D gene is unclear. This sequence was found in a young man in good health. Material for sequencing was blood. Here is the DNA: TGTGCCAGCGGTAAACCCGCTGGGGCCAACGTCCTGACTTTC. It translates to CASGKPAGANVLTF. Beyond the CDR3, the reference TRBV5-4 and TRBJ2-6 genes provide the residues; the full variable domain reads: ETGVTQSPTHLIKTRGQQVTLRCSSQSGHNTVSWYQQALGQGPQFIFQYYREEENGRGNFPPRFSGLQFPNYSSELNVNALELDDSALYLCASGKPAGANVLTFGAGSRLTVL.